This paragraph covers one T cell receptor (beta chain) sequence. The data are from a study of blood T cell repertoires in COVID-19. Across the study: There were acute and convalescent COVID-19 samples, and they came from the United States, Italy and Spain. Nucleic acid was either cDNA or gDNA, and it came from T cells, B-cell-depleted T cells, or PBMCs.

Repertoires were generated with immunoSEQ multiplex PCR, while TCRdb's copy carries only in-frame clones and drops some. The table lists about 240,000 clones, approximately 85% of them singletons. The germline CDR1 and CDR2 sequences are MDHEN and SYDVKM. This CDR3 has 15 amino acids. V lost 0 bases and J lost 7, with 10 bases in between. The source of this sequence is a woman aged 60-75 years with active or convalescent COVID-19. The sample was peripheral blood. This chain links TRBV28 with TRBJ1-6, with D perhaps TRBD1 (6 bases). CDR3 sequence: CASSLWTGGNSPLHF. Here the CDR3 DNA reads TGTGCCAGCAGTTTATGGACAGGAGGCAATTCACCCCTCCACTTT.